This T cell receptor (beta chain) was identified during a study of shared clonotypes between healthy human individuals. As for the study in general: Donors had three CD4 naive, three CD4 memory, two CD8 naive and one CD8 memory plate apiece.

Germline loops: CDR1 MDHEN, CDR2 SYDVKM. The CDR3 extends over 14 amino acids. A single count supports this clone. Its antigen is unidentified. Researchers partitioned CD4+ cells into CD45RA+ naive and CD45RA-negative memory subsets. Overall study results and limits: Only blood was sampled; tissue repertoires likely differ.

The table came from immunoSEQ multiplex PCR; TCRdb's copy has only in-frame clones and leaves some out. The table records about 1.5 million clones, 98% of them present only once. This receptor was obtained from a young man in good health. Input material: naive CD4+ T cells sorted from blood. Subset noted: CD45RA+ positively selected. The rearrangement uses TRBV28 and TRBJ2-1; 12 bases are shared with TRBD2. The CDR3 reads CQSATSGSAGEQFF. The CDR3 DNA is TGTCAATCAGCGACTAGCGGGAGTGCGGGTGAGCAGTTCTTC. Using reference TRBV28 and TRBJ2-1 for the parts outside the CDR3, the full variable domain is DVKVTQSSRYLVKRTGEKVFLECVQDMDHENMFWYRQDPGLGLRLIYFSYDVKMKEKGDIPEGYSVSREKKERFSLILESASTNQTSMYLCQSATSGSAGEQFFGPGTRLTVL.